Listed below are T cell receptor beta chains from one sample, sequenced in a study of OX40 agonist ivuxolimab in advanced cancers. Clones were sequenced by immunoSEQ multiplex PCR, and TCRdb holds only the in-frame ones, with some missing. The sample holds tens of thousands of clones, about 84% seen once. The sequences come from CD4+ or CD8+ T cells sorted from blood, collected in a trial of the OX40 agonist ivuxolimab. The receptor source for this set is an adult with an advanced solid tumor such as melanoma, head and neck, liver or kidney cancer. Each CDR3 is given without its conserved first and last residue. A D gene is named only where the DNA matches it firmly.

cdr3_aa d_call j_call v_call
ASRSGTGNQPQH TRBD1 TRBJ1-5 TRBV6-6
ASSPATGDETQY TRBD1 TRBJ2-5 TRBV5-1
ASSLGGGHLSYEQY - TRBJ2-7 TRBV7-2
ASKVAGGYEQY TRBD1 TRBJ2-7 TRBV28
ASSPSFTEKLF - TRBJ1-4 TRBV18
ASSPGAARTSGRGLAKNIQY TRBD2 TRBJ2-4 TRBV7-8
ASSFLVAGGNTGELF TRBD2 TRBJ2-2 TRBV5-1
SALKNYGYT - TRBJ1-2 TRBV20-1
SVTQGRLRGAV TRBD1 TRBJ2-2 TRBV29-1
ASSLEVGTNEQF - TRBJ2-1 TRBV5-1
ASSDLTGSYGYT - TRBJ1-2 TRBV6-1
ASSSKRGQGDTQY TRBD1 TRBJ2-3 TRBV5-4
ASSVGWSTDTQY - TRBJ2-3 TRBV2
AWSLTSEQY - TRBJ2-7 TRBV30
ASSDSQGAGGYT TRBD1 TRBJ1-2 TRBV6-4
ASSEWDEQY - TRBJ2-7 TRBV25-1
AWTKDYGVYNEQF - TRBJ2-1 TRBV30
ASSPRPRGYNEQF - TRBJ2-1 TRBV18
ASSQDQSDGFNEQF - TRBJ2-1 TRBV4-3
ASSPFPGQEKGQPQH TRBD1 TRBJ1-5 TRBV19
ASSLLDDSPLH - TRBJ1-6 TRBV28